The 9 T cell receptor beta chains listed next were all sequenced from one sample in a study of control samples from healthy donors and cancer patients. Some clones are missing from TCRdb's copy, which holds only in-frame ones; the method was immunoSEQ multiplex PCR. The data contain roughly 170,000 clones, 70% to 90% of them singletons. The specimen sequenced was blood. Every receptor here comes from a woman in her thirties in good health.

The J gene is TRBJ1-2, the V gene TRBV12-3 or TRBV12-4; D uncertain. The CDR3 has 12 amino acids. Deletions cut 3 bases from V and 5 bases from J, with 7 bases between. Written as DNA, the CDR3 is TGTGCCAGCAGTTTCTCCGAATATGGCTACACCTTC. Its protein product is CASSFSEYGYTF.

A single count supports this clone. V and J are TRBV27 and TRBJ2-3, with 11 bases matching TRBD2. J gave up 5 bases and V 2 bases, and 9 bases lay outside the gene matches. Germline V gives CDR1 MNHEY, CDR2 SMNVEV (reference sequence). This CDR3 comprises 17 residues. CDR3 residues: CASSLVAGGPGIDTQYF. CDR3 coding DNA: TGTGCCAGCAGTTTAGTAGCGGGGGGGCCCGGGATAGATACGCAGTATTTT.

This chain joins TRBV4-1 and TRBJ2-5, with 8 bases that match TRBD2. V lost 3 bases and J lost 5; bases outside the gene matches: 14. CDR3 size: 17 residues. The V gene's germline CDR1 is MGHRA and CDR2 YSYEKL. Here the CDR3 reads CASSHGPGGRGVETQYF. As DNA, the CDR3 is TGCGCCAGCAGCCATGGGCCAGGTGGGCGGGGGGTCGAGACCCAGTACTTC.

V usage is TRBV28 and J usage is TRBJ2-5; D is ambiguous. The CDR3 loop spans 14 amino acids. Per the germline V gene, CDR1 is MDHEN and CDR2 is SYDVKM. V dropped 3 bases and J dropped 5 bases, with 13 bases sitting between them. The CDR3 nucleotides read TGTGCCAGCAGTTTGTTGGGGTTGGGGGAGACCCAGTACTTC. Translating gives CASSLLGLGETQYF.

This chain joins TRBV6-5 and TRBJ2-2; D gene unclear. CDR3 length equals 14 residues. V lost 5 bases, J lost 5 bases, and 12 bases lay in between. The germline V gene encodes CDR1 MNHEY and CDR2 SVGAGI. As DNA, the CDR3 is TGTGCCAGCAGTCCAAGGACGGTGACCGGGGAGCTGTTTTTT. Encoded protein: CASSPRTVTGELFF.

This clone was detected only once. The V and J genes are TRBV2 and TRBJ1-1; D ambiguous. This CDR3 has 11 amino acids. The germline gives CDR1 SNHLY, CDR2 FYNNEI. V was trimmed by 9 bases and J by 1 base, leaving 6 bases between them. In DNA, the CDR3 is TGTGCCAGGAACGCGAACACTGAAGCTTTCTTT. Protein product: CARNANTEAFF.

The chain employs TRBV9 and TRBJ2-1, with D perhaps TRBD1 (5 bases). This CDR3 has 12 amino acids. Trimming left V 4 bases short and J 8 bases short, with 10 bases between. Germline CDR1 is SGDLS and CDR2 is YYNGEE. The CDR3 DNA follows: TGTGCCAGCAGCATTCAGGGTTATGAGCAGTTCTTC. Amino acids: CASSIQGYEQFF.

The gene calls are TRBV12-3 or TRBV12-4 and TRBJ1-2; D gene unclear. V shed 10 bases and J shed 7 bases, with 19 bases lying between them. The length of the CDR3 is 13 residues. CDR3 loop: CATEGLGAGGYTF. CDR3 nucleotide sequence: TGTGCCACCGAAGGACTGGGCGCTGGTGGCTACACCTTC.

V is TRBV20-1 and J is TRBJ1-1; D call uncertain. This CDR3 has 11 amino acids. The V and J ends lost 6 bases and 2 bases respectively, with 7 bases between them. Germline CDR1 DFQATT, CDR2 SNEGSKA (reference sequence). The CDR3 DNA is TGCAGTGCGGGAGGAAACACTGAAGCTTTCTTT. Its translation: CSAGGNTEAFF.